A selection of T cell receptor beta chains follows, all from one sample in a study of identical twins' blood T cells. TCRdb called the 5' RACE reads again in MiXCR, with one record for every CDR3 protein. This sample has fewer than 450,000 distinct CDR3 sequences; around 30% occur once, and the top ten carry about 6%. Sequences were obtained from PBMCs. The receptors come from a woman aged 18 to 55 in good health. The CDR3 runs from the conserved cysteine through the conserved F or W. D genes are given only for firm matches. The size entry is marked missing in some rows and otherwise reads once, few, many or a size class.

v_call,d_call,j_call,clone_size,cdr3_length,cdr3_aa,cdr3_nt
TRBV2,NA,TRBJ1-2,NA,12,CASRKQGDGYTF,TGTGCCAGCAGAAAACAGGGAGATGGCTACACCTTC
TRBV29-1,NA,TRBJ2-7,NA,14,CSVELTGNSYEQYF,TGCAGCGTTGAATTGACAGGTAACTCCTACGAGCAGTACTTC
TRBV20-1,TRBD1,TRBJ1-1,NA,16,CSAPNNNRGRWTEAFF,TGCAGTGCGCCGAATAATAACAGGGGGCGGTGGACTGAAGCTTTCTTT
TRBV3-1,NA,TRBJ1-1,few,12,CATKDTYTEAFF,TGTGCCACCAAGGACACCTACACTGAAGCTTTCTTT
TRBV20-1,TRBD1,TRBJ2-5,few,16,CSARTPGQSYQETQYF,TGCAGTGCTAGAACCCCGGGACAGTCGTACCAAGAGACCCAGTACTTC
TRBV27,NA,TRBJ2-7,NA,14,CASSLSTGYYEQYF,TGTGCCAGCAGTTTATCTACAGGATACTACGAGCAGTACTTC
TRBV7-7,NA,TRBJ2-7,NA,12,CASSPGWGEQYF,TGTGCTAGCAGCCCAGGTTGGGGGGAGCAGTACTTC
TRBV29-1,NA,TRBJ2-5,NA,10,CSVEVERGYF,TGCAGCGTTGAAGTTGAGAGAGGGTACTTC
TRBV20-1,TRBD2,TRBJ2-5,NA,15,CSARDIGGSQETQYF,TGCAGTGCTAGAGATATTGGCGGGAGTCAAGAGACCCAGTACTTC
TRBV20-1,NA,TRBJ2-1,NA,13,CSARVPGSDEQFF,TGCAGTGCTAGAGTCCCAGGATCGGATGAGCAGTTCTTC
TRBV5-1,NA,TRBJ1-2,few,12,CASSFQGSGYTF,TGCGCCAGCAGCTTTCAGGGGAGCGGCTACACCTTC
TRBV5-1,NA,TRBJ2-7,NA,14,CASALIQGPYEQYF,TGCGCCAGCGCGTTGATCCAGGGACCCTACGAGCAGTACTTC
TRBV9,NA,TRBJ2-2,few,12,CASSVPAGELFF,TGTGCCAGCAGCGTACCGGCCGGGGAGCTGTTTTTT
TRBV5-1,TRBD1,TRBJ1-1,NA,13,CASARGFNTEAFF,TGCGCCAGCGCCAGGGGGTTCAACACTGAAGCTTTCTTT
TRBV3-1,TRBD2,TRBJ2-2,NA,17,CASSHLLIAGNTGELFF,TGTGCCAGCAGCCACCTCCTAATAGCGGGTAACACCGGGGAGCTGTTTTTT
TRBV9,NA,TRBJ1-1,NA,14,CASSVGDGYTEAFF,TGTGCCAGCAGCGTAGGGGACGGCTACACTGAAGCTTTCTTT
TRBV7-2,NA,TRBJ1-5,NA,14,CATSSSPVNQPQHF,TGTGCCACCAGCTCCTCCCCAGTCAATCAGCCCCAGCATTTT
TRBV12-3/TRBV12-4,NA,TRBJ2-3,few,15,CASSFWGEGADTQYF,TGTGCCAGCAGTTTTTGGGGGGAAGGGGCAGATACGCAGTATTTT
TRBV4-1,NA,TRBJ1-4,NA,16,CASSRSWGTEDEKLFF,TGCGCCAGCAGCCGATCTTGGGGAACAGAGGATGAAAAACTGTTTTTT
TRBV6-5,NA,TRBJ2-4,NA,14,CASRTRLAKNIQYF,TGTGCCAGCAGAACTCGTTTAGCCAAAAACATTCAGTACTTC
TRBV2,NA,TRBJ2-1,few,13,CARSSRQNNEQFF,TGTGCCAGAAGTAGTAGACAGAACAATGAGCAGTTCTTC
TRBV20-1,NA,TRBJ2-3,NA,13,CSATNPSTDTQYF,TGCAGTGCTACTAACCCGAGCACAGATACGCAGTATTTT
TRBV11-2,TRBD1,TRBJ2-1,few,15,CASSLLTGGNNEQFF,TGTGCCAGCAGCTTATTGACAGGGGGAAACAATGAGCAGTTCTTC